The subject of this entry is one T cell receptor (beta chain). The antigen remains undetermined. These data belong to a study of a mutant IDH1 vaccine in newly diagnosed glioma. This sample's time point: week 23, last vaccination. Every single dose of the vaccine, 300 ug of mutant IDH1 20-mer peptide, came with topical imiquimod. This table comes from immunoSEQ multiplex PCR, and its TCRdb copy is limited to in-frame clones, with some not included. The data hold about 55,000 clones, with 75% to 90% observed a single time. The sequence was obtained from a man aged 35 to 55 with glioma. Material: PBMCs, obtained from a glioma patient whose treatment included an IDH1 peptide vaccine.

The CDR3, as DNA: TGCGCCAGCAGCCGCCTAGGACAGAGCTACGAGCAGTACTTC. Translation: CASSRLGQSYEQYF. The chain couples TRBV4-1 to TRBJ2-7, with D perhaps TRBD1 (6 bases). Germline CDR1 MGHRA, CDR2 YSYEKL. This CDR3 is 14 amino acids long. With 4 bases removed from V and 3 bases from J, the gap between germline ends came to 13 bases.